The next 14 T cell receptor beta chains were all read from a single sample in a study of cytomegalovirus exposure and HLA in healthy donors. The PCR was carried out with 60 Vbeta primers and 13 Jbeta primers. Profiled with immunoSEQ multiplex PCR; TCRdb holds only in-frame clones, not every one. Of around 140,000 clones in the sample, 75% to 90% were seen once. Sequencing input: PBMCs. The receptors derive from a woman in her 30s in good health and CMV-seronegative.

CDR3 in amino acids: CASSRSGYGYTF. CDR3 bases: TGTGCCAGCAGCCGGTCCGGCTATGGCTACACCTTC. This sequence joins TRBV5-8 and TRBJ1-2; D unclear. This CDR3 is built from 12 residues. V lost 4 bases and J lost 4, with 8 bases in between. Germline V gene data show CDR1 as SGHTS and CDR2 as YDEGEE.

This rearrangement joins TRBV14 to TRBJ2-3; 14 bases line up with TRBD2. CDR3 size: 17 residues. V trimming: 4 bases; J trimming: 5 bases; junction bases outside the gene matches: 8. In germline, CDR1 is SGHDN, CDR2 FVKESK. Here the CDR3 reads CASSRRRGTSGRDTQYF. CDR3 bases: TGTGCCAGCAGCCGCAGACGCGGGACTAGCGGGAGAGATACGCAGTATTTT.

The chain recombines TRBV11-3 with TRBJ2-4; 7 nucleotides align to TRBD2. This CDR3 is 11 amino acids long. Trimming cost V 5 bases and J 11 bases; bases outside gene matches: 3. Germline values: CDR1 SGHNT, CDR2 YENEEA. DNA for the CDR3: TGTGCCAGCAGCCATGGGGGGGTTCAGTACTTC. Its protein product is CASSHGGVQYF.

The chain joins TRBV7-8 to TRBJ2-5, with 8 positions matching TRBD2. Trimming removed 1 base from V and 4 bases from J; junction bases left unmatched: 5. The CDR3 is 15 residues long. Germline V CDR1 and CDR2: SGHVS, FQNEAQ. The CDR3 is CASSLGPLAGETQYF. CDR3 coding DNA: TGTGCCAGCAGCTTAGGCCCCCTAGCGGGAGAGACCCAGTACTTC. The entire variable domain, with the rest obtained from reference TRBV7-8 and TRBJ2-5, is as follows: GAGVSQSPRYKVAKRGQDVALRCDPISGHVSLFWYQQALGQGPEFLTYFQNEAQLDKSGLPSDRFFAERPEGSVSTLKIQRTQQEDSAVYLCASSLGPLAGETQYFGPGTRLLVL.

The chain has TRBV7-2 and TRBJ1-1, with unresolved D. The CDR3 extends over 12 amino acids. Looked up from germline, CDR1 is SGHTA and CDR2 is FQGNSA. V was cut by 6 bases and J by 6 bases, with 11 bases left in between. In DNA form, the CDR3 reads TGTGCCAGCAGTCGGGGTAACCCTGAAGCTTTCTTT. It specifies CASSRGNPEAFF.

The V call is TRBV4-1, the J call TRBJ2-5, with D perhaps TRBD1 (5 bases). There are 14 residues in the CDR3. The germline V and J ends were trimmed by 2 bases and 2 bases, with 9 bases remaining between them. Looked up from germline, CDR1 is MGHRA and CDR2 is YSYEKL. The DNA for the CDR3 is TGCGCCAGCAGCCAACAGGGTGGGCAAGAGACCCAGTACTTC. Protein product: CASSQQGGQETQYF.

This chain joins TRBV11-1 and TRBJ2-5, with TRBD2 as a possible D gene (5 bases). The end of the DNA fits TRBJ2-7 better, so the J call may be wrong. The CDR3 totals 18 residues. Germline CDR1 is SGHAT and CDR2 is FQDESV (reference sequence). The DNA for the CDR3 is TGTGCCAGCAGCTCCCTCCCTGTATTAGACTACCTTCCTTACGAGCAGTACTTC. It translates to CASSSLPVLDYLPYEQYF.

The chain has TRBV19 and TRBJ1-1, with D possibly being TRBD1 (6 bases). The germline gives CDR1 LNHDA, CDR2 SQIVND (reference sequence). The CDR3 spans 13 residues. Trimming left V 5 bases short and J 8 bases short, with 15 bases between. The CDR3 reads CASSARTVAEAFF. Written as DNA, the CDR3 is TGTGCCAGTAGTGCCCGGACAGTCGCCGAAGCTTTCTTT.

V and J are TRBV6-1 and TRBJ2-2; unclear D gene. Germline V gives CDR1 MNHNS, CDR2 SASEGT. Trimming left V 0 bases short and J 5 bases short, with 16 bases between. CDR3 length: 17 residues. The CDR3, as DNA: TGTGCCAGCAGTGAAGCCCAATCGGCACAGTTGACCGGGGAGCTGTTTTTT. It translates to CASSEAQSAQLTGELFF.

The V call is TRBV9, the J call TRBJ2-5; 10 bases line up with TRBD2. The ends lost 0 bases at V and 4 bases at J; junction bases unmatched: 12. The length of the CDR3 is 18 residues. From germline, CDR1 is SGDLS and CDR2 YYNGEE. Here the CDR3 reads CASSVGGLAGDPTETQYF. The CDR3 region has the DNA TGTGCCAGCAGCGTAGGAGGCCTAGCGGGAGACCCCACAGAGACCCAGTACTTC. Combining the CDR3 with reference TRBV9 and TRBJ2-5 gives the whole variable domain DSGVTQTPKHLITATGQRVTLRCSPRSGDLSVYWYQQSLDQGLQFLIQYYNGEERAKGNILERFSAQQFPDLHSELNLSSLELGDSALYFCASSVGGLAGDPTETQYFGPGTRLLVL.

V usage is TRBV7-6 and J usage is TRBJ2-5; a weak D match, TRBD2 (7 bases). The CDR3 has 18 amino acids. Germline assignment: CDR1 SGHVS and CDR2 FNYEAQ. Trimming removed 2 bases at V and 4 bases at J, with 23 bases between. CDR3 DNA: TGTGCCAGCAGCTTAAGGGAGGGGGTGCATGGTTCTCGAGAGACCCAGTACTTC. The encoded protein is CASSLREGVHGSRETQYF.

The chain combines TRBV9 with TRBJ2-3, with D uncertain. V lost 4 bases and J 3 bases, leaving 21 bases between the germline ends. Germline V gene sequence: CDR1 SGDLS, CDR2 YYNGEE. The CDR3 loop spans 17 amino acids. CDR3 bases: TGTGCCAGCAGCCCGAGCCCCACAGCCTTGGGTACAGATACGCAGTATTTT. It yields the protein CASSPSPTALGTDTQYF.

The CDR3 spells CASSLGQGASYGYTF. CDR3 in DNA: TGTGCCAGCTCACTGGGACAGGGGGCCAGCTATGGCTACACCTTC. The chain links TRBV18 to TRBJ1-2; TRBD1 matches at 12 bases. Germline lookup yields CDR1 KGHSH and CDR2 LQKENI. This CDR3 has 15 residues. J was trimmed by 4 bases and V by 4 bases; bases with no gene match: 4. The full variable domain, rest sourced from reference TRBV18 and TRBJ1-2, is NAGVMQNPRHLVRRRGQEARLRCSPMKGHSHVYWYRQLPEEGLKFMVYLQKENIIDESGMPKERFSAEFPKEGPSILRIQQVVRGDSAAYFCASSLGQGASYGYTFGSGTRLTVV.

CDR3 DNA: TGTGCCAGCAGCTTGGCCGGGGTGTCCACAGATACGCAGTATTTT. This encodes CASSLAGVSTDTQYF. The chain couples TRBV5-6 to TRBJ2-3; perhaps TRBD2 as D (5 bases). Per germline, CDR1 SGHDT and CDR2 YYEEEE. The CDR3 loop spans 15 amino acids. The V and J ends lost 0 bases and 2 bases respectively, with 10 bases between them.